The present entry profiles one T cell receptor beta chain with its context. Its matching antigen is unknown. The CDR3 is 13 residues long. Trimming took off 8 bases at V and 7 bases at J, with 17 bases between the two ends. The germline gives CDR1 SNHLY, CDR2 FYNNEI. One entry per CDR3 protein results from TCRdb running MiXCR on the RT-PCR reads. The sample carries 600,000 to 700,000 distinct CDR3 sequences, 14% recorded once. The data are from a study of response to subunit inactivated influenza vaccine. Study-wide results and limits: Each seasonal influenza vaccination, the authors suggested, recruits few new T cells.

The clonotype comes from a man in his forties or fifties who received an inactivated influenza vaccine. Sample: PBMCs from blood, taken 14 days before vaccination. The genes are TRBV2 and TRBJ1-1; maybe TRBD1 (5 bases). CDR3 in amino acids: CASSRDGFIEAFF. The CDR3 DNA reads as TGTGCCAGCTCCCGGGACGGGTTTATTGAAGCTTTCTTT.